The 8 T cell receptor beta chains below were found in one sample sequenced in a study of blood T cell repertoires in COVID-19. The table came from immunoSEQ multiplex PCR; TCRdb's copy has only in-frame clones and leaves some out. The sample holds tens of thousands of clones; 70% to 80% are singletons and the top ten take over 5.5%. Material for sequencing was peripheral blood. Source of these receptors: a man between 45 and 60 years old with active or convalescent COVID-19.

V usage is TRBV7-9 and J usage is TRBJ2-3; weak D call: TRBD2 (5 bases). CDR3 length: 17 residues. The germline V gene has CDR1 SEHNR and CDR2 FQNEAQ (reference sequence). V shed 3 bases and J shed 3 bases, with 19 bases lying between them. The CDR3 is CASSFPSQGSATDTQYF. Written as DNA, the CDR3 is TGTGCCAGCAGCTTTCCATCCCAAGGTAGCGCAACAGATACGCAGTATTTT.

This sequence joins TRBV25-1 and TRBJ2-1; D is unclear. Germline V gene lookup returns CDR1 MGHDK and CDR2 SYGVNS. Trimming removed 1 base at V and 10 bases at J, with 11 bases between. The CDR3 is 13 amino acids. This CDR3 reads CASSELDGAEQFF. CDR3 bases: TGTGCCAGCAGTGAATTAGACGGAGCGGAGCAGTTCTTC.

The chain employs TRBV18 and TRBJ1-5, with no clear D. Germline CDR1 reads KGHSH; CDR2 reads LQKENI. The V end was cut by 2 bases, the J end by 4 bases, with 6 bases between. The CDR3 contains 13 residues. CDR3 residues: CASSPSENQPQHF. The CDR3 DNA sequence: TGTGCCAGCTCACCATCCGAGAATCAGCCCCAGCATTTT.

The table lists this clone with a few counts. V gene TRBV19 combines with J gene TRBJ2-2, with 7 nucleotides matching TRBD1. The CDR3 length is 16 residues. After removal of 5 bases from V and 3 bases from J, the junction contained 9 bases not matched to a gene. Germline values: CDR1 LNHDA, CDR2 SQIVND (reference sequence). CDR3 coding DNA: TGTGCCAGTAGTTTCGGGTGGGACAGATACACCGGGGAGCTGTTTTTT. Its protein product is CASSFGWDRYTGELFF.

CDR3 amino acids: CASSQDTRQFYGYTF. The CDR3 DNA follows: TGTGCCAGCAGCCAAGACACGCGGCAGTTCTATGGCTACACCTTC. The V and J genes are TRBV3-1 (or the pseudogene TRBV3-2) and TRBJ1-2; D not resolved. The CDR3 contains 15 residues. V was clipped by 0 bases and J by 4 bases, with 12 bases between them. Looked up from germline, CDR1 is LGHDT and CDR2 is YNNKEL (reference sequence).

The chain combines TRBV2 with TRBJ1-2, with no clear D. Germline CDR1 is SNHLY and CDR2 is FYNNEI. CDR3 size: 12 residues. V shed 3 bases and J shed 2 bases, with 4 bases lying between them. The CDR3 DNA sequence: TGTGCCAGCAGTGACATGAACTATGGCTACACCTTC. This gives the protein CASSDMNYGYTF.

This clone was counted a single time. J is TRBJ1-1 and V is TRBV30; D is possibly TRBD1 (5 bases). Per germline, CDR1 GTSNPN and CDR2 SVGIG (reference sequence). The ends were cut back, 0 bases at V and 7 bases at J, with 15 bases in the middle. The CDR3 loop spans 14 amino acids. This CDR3 reads CAWSVHGGGIEAFF. The DNA of the CDR3 is TGTGCCTGGAGTGTACACGGGGGAGGGATTGAAGCTTTCTTT. Combining the CDR3 with reference TRBV30 and TRBJ1-1 gives the whole variable domain SQTIHQWPATLVQPVGSPLSLECTVEGTSNPNLYWYRQAAGRGLQLLFYSVGIGQISSEVPQNLSASRPQDRQFILSSKKLLLSDSGFYLCAWSVHGGGIEAFFGQGTRLTVV.

This clone has more than one count but fewer than ten. The chain couples TRBV19 to TRBJ1-1; D is uncertain. The CDR3 is made up of 14 amino acids. Germline-derived CDR1 and CDR2 are LNHDA and SQIVND (reference sequence). Trimming cost V 0 bases and J 2 bases, with 7 bases left between them. CDR3 bases: TGTGCCAGTAGTATAGATAACAGTAACACTGAAGCTTTCTTT. Protein sequence: CASSIDNSNTEAFF.